This entry lists 5 T cell receptor beta chains sequenced from one sample in a study of vaccination effects on CD4 cells after COVID-19. ViraFEST assay sequencing came after antigen-specific CD4+ T cells were expanded with viral peptide pools. With 9 to 11 days of culture completed, CD4+ T cells were isolated. Each participant was administered two doses of either the BNT162b2 or the mRNA-1273 vaccine. Their antigen targets remain unknown. Assay used: immunoSEQ multiplex PCR; TCRdb lists only in-frame clones, some missing. Altogether approximately 65,000 clones are present, around 70% being singletons, with the ten largest covering roughly 1.6%. The sample was CD4+ T cells from PBMCs cultured with HCoV-229E spike peptides, taken after COVID-19 vaccination. The receptors originated from a human donor who received a COVID-19 vaccine.

V usage is TRBV19 and J usage is TRBJ1-4; D call uncertain. The germline V gene encodes CDR1 LNHDA and CDR2 SQIVND (reference sequence). With 5 bases removed from V and 0 bases from J, the gap between germline ends came to 13 bases. The CDR3 extends over 16 amino acids. CDR3 sequence: CASSLGKGPTNEKLFF. The CDR3 DNA reads TGTGCCAGTAGTTTGGGTAAAGGGCCAACTAATGAAAAACTGTTTTTT.

J is TRBJ1-1 and V is TRBV27; 9 bases map to TRBD1. With 3 bases clipped from V and 4 bases from J, the junction kept 6 bases outside the gene matches. Germline V CDR1 and CDR2: MNHEY, SMNVEV (reference sequence). This CDR3 comprises 15 residues. The CDR3 sequence: CASSFRGQGITEAFF. The DNA for the CDR3 is TGTGCCAGCAGTTTCCGCGGACAGGGGATCACTGAAGCTTTCTTT.

The chain is built from TRBV18 and TRBJ2-5, with D possibly TRBD2 on 6 matching bases. Trimming stripped 3 bases from V and 5 bases from J, with 10 bases between. The CDR3 extends over 13 amino acids. Germline V CDR1 and CDR2: KGHSH, LQKENI. The DNA for the CDR3 is TGTGCCAGCTCACCGGGAGGTTGGGAGACCCAGTACTTC. It codes for CASSPGGWETQYF.

V and J are TRBV3-1 (or the pseudogene TRBV3-2) and TRBJ2-5; 10 bases are shared with TRBD2. With 4 bases clipped from V and 2 bases from J, the junction kept 7 bases outside the gene matches. This CDR3 is 16 amino acids long. CDR1 LGHDT and CDR2 YNNKEL come from the germline V gene (reference sequence). CDR3 residues: CASSPGLAATQETQYF. The CDR3, as DNA: TGTGCCAGCAGCCCCGGACTAGCGGCGACACAAGAGACCCAGTACTTC.

The chain couples TRBV7-2 to TRBJ1-2, with 7 nucleotides matching TRBD1. After removal of 4 bases from V and 4 bases from J, the junction contained 6 bases not matched to a gene. Germline V gives CDR1 SGHTA, CDR2 FQGNSA. The CDR3 spans 14 residues. The CDR3 DNA reads TGTGCCAGCAGCTCGACAGGGTTCAGCTATGGCTACACCTTC. It specifies CASSSTGFSYGYTF.